This TCR beta chain stems from a study of immune evolution from preneoplasia to lung adenocarcinoma. Study-level information: HLA loss of heterozygosity: less than 9% AIS, 15% MIA, roughly 30% ADC, none AAH.

Per the germline V gene, CDR1 is SGHAT and CDR2 is FQNNGV. Trimming shortened V by 4 bases and J by 5 bases, and 11 bases separated the two germline ends. The CDR3 consists of 14 residues. The assay was immunoSEQ multiplex PCR, and TCRdb's table has in-frame clones only and misses some. Among 6,300 or so clones listed, around 80% were seen once. This clone was detected only a few times. The receptor's source is a donor at least 70 years old with lung adenocarcinoma. This chain connects TRBV11-2 to TRBJ2-2; perhaps TRBD1 as D (5 bases). The sample was FFPE lung adenocarcinoma in situ tissue. CDR3 nucleotide sequence: TGTGCCAGCAGCTCCCGCAGGGAAACCGGGGAGCTGTTTTTT. It yields the protein CASSSRRETGELFF.